The T cell receptor beta chain under discussion was sequenced for a study of PD-L1 blockade in urothelial cancer. Overall study context: Intravenous atezolizumab, 1,200 mg every 3 weeks, was begun by patients in the mid-2010s. Twenty-five of the 29 patients were men with bladder-origin urothelial cancer.

The table came from immunoSEQ multiplex PCR; TCRdb's copy has only in-frame clones and leaves some out. This sample has approximately 47,000 clones; 82% occur once, and the top ten carry roughly 1.8%. With V trimmed by 8 bases and J by 4 bases, 6 bases remained unmatched. The germline gives CDR1 SNHLY, CDR2 FYNNEI. This CDR3 region has 14 residues. Time point noted: pretreatment peripheral blood. Locally advanced or metastatic urothelial carcinoma affected the patients. Each patient supplied 1 to 8 pretreatment and on-treatment samples. The sequenced sample was PBMCs, obtained around atezolizumab (anti-PD-L1) treatment. This TCR derives from a man aged 50 to 60 with urothelial cancer. The chain recombines TRBV2 with TRBJ2-7; 12 nucleotides agree with TRBD1. The CDR3 spells CASRPGQGAYEQYF. CDR3 DNA sequence: TGTGCCAGCCGCCCGGGACAGGGGGCGTACGAGCAGTACTTC.